This record covers a single T cell receptor (beta chain). The CDR3 has 16 amino acids. V dropped 2 bases and J dropped 4 bases, with 15 bases sitting between them. Germline CDR1 GTSNPN, CDR2 SVGIG (reference sequence). The data derive from a study of blood T cell repertoires in COVID-19. Repertoires were generated with immunoSEQ multiplex PCR, while TCRdb's copy carries only in-frame clones and drops some. Of more than 100,000 clones in the sample, 85% were seen once. The source is a man of 80 years or more with acute or convalescent COVID-19. The chain links TRBV30 to TRBJ1-6, with D perhaps TRBD1 (6 bases). Sequenced sample: peripheral blood. In DNA form, the CDR3 reads TGTGCCTGGAGTTCGACAGGAGATCGTTATAATTCACCCCTCCACTTT. It translates to CAWSSTGDRYNSPLHF.